This T cell receptor beta chain was sequenced in a study of shared clonotypes between healthy human individuals. Study-wide findings and caveats: Generation probabilities were higher for clonotypes shared across all four sorted-subset donors than for unshared ones. Apart from blood, nothing was sampled; tissue repertoires likely differ.

Turning to this clone: Its antigen is still unknown.

Germline assignment: CDR1 LNHDA and CDR2 SQIVND (reference sequence). The V gene end was trimmed by 5 bases and the J gene end by 0 bases; junction bases not matched to a gene: 7. The CDR3 covers 17 residues. Study processing details: As immunoSEQ supplied junction-only sequences (without quality scores), filtering differed. The data were produced by immunoSEQ multiplex PCR, yet TCRdb's version contains in-frame clones alone and is incomplete. V, J and clone size derive from that table, while D and trimming were established from the DNA sequence. Of about a million clones in the sample, approximately 80% were seen once.

The sequence derives from a man younger than 35 in good health. The sequenced material came from memory CD4+ T cells sorted from blood. Subset defined: CD45RA-negative fraction. The rearrangement links TRBV19 to TRBJ1-5; TRBD1 aligns across 10 bases. Here the CDR3 reads CASSPPGQGNSNQPQHF. The DNA of the CDR3 is TGTGCCAGTAGTCCGCCGGGACAGGGGAATAGCAATCAGCCCCAGCATTTT.